This entry features one TCR beta chain sequence. Its antigen is currently not known. No base qualities exist here, and no much larger clone lies one base off it. CDR1 is given as MNHEY and CDR2 as SVGEGT, both from the germline V gene. The CDR3 covers 16 residues, taking in both the cysteine and the phenylalanine. Only the CDR3 DNA stays, 48 bases, in frame from base 1. Deletion took 5 bases off V and 7 bases off J, with a span of 21 bases between the germline ends. The CDR3 regions of human TCRbeta chains were subjected to immunosequencing. From the authors' description of their analysis: TCRs in the repertoires were compared against a reference library of SARS-CoV-2-specific TCRs that had been generated with the MIRA antigen-specificity platform. Breadth was defined as the fraction of unique TCRs that were SARS-CoV-2-associated. Depth was defined as the fraction of total T cells that were SARS-CoV-2-associated. Using the MIRA data, each spike-specific TCR was assigned both to the spike region to which the TCR was reactive and to a CD4 or CD8 class. Log10-transformed breadth and depth values were compared by one-way ANOVA with Sidak's multiple comparisons tests. Sourced from immuneACCESS, this table was stored by TCRdb with only in-frame sequences that have V and J called. A share of the clones is absent; for the studies checked, an unresolved V gene accounts for under half, and the remainder has no known explanation. That table furnishes V, J and clone size, whereas the DNA furnished D and trimming. The sample table lists approximately 150,000 clones, around 90% of them with a count of one. The ten largest clonotypes hold 5.4% of the sample.

Reading the label with the study, this specimen's time point is: about 28 days (+/-7) after the second vaccine dose. What this sample's treatment or condition label stands for: meningococcal conjugate vaccine given as trial control. Samples from vaccinated people were obtained from the UK trials COV001 and COV002, which included a single-blind randomized controlled phase 2/3 trial of AZD1222 (ChAdOx1 nCoV-19) in healthy adults. Trial participant PBMC samples were collected at day 0 and day 28 after the second dose for TCRbeta chain sequencing. The source of the sample is a study of T cell responses to AZD1222 COVID-19 vaccine (dated by TCRdb to the early 2020s). In the study overall: TCR sequencing covered some 250 trial participants: 200 to 220 given two doses of AZD1222 and around 25 given two doses of MenACWY control vaccine. Trial participants were enrolled by age into subgroups of 18-55, 56-69 and 70-plus years, and 148, 28 and 57 TCR-sequenced participants, respectively, were included in these subgroups.

What the research found in general, with its limitations: No day 14 peak-response samples were available, so repertoires were characterized only after the peak T cell response. Vaccine-associated CD4 TCRs spanned the whole spike protein, with dominant responses in regions 160-218 and 743-854. Most participants were white British and females outnumbered males, and the authors suggested that clonal diversity may have been underestimated. Conclusions about previously exposed vaccinees are limited, since just five to seven AZD1222 recipients were seropositive for SARS-CoV-2 at baseline. After two AZD1222 doses, spike-specific TCR breadth and depth were significantly higher than at day 0 and than in MenACWY recipients. Reportedly, almost half of the unique spike-specific TCRs recognized epitopes lying outside the regions that are mutated in the B.1.351 and B.1.1.7 variants. The 56-69-year group was small, and its depth increase did not reach significance, likely because of low power.

The chain couples TRBV6-2 or TRBV6-3 to TRBJ2-1, with TRBD2 as a weak D call on 6 bases. Specimen: peripheral blood, collected 28 days after the second dose of the MenACWY control vaccine. This receptor was taken from an adult who received the MenACWY meningococcal vaccine as a control. CDR3 loop: CASSKGGGTDANEQFF. The DNA reads as follows: TGTGCCAGCAGTAAAGGTGGCGGGACGGATGCGAATGAGCAGTTCTTC.